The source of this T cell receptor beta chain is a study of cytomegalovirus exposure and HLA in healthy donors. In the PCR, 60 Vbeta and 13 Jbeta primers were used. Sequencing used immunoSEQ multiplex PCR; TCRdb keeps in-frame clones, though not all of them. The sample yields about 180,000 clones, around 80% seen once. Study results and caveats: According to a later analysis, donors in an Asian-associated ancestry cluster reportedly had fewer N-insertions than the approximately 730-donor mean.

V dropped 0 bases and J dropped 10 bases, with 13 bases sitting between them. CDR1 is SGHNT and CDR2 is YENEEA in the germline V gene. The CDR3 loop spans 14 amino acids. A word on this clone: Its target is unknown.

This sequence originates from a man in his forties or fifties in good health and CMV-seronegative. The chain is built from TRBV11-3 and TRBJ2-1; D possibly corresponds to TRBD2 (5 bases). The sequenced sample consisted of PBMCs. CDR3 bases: TGTGCCAGCAGCTTAGATGCCTCCTCGGGGGAGCAGTTCTTC. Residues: CASSLDASSGEQFF. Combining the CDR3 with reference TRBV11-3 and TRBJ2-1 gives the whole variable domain EAGVVQSPRYKIIEKKQPVAFWCNPISGHNTLYWYLQNLGQGPELLIRYENEEAVDDSQLPKDRFSAERLKGVDSTLKIQPAELGDSAVYLCASSLDASSGEQFFGPGTRLTVL.